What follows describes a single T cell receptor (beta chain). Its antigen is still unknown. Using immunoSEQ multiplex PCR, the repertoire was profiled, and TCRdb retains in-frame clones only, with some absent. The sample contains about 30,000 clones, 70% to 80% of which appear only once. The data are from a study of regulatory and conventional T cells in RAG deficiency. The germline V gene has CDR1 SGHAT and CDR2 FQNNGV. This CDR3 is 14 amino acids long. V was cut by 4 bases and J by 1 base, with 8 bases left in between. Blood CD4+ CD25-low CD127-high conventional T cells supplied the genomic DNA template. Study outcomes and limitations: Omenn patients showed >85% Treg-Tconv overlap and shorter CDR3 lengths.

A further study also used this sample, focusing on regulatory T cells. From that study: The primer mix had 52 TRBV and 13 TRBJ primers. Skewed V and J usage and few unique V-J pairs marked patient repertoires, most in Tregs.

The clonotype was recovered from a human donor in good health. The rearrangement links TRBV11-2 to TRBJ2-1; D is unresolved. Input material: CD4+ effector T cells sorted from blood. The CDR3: CASSSPRSYNEQFF. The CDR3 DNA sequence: TGTGCCAGCAGCTCCCCTCGGTCCTACAATGAGCAGTTCTTC.